This T cell receptor (beta chain) appears in the sequencing data of a study of blood T cell repertoires in COVID-19. Across the study: Acute-phase and convalescent COVID-19 samples originated in the United States, Italy and Spain.

Seattle patients were enrolled while actively infected and followed longitudinally. CDR1 is LGHDT and CDR2 is YNNKEL in the germline V gene (reference sequence). Trimming took off 0 bases at V and 6 bases at J, with 21 bases between the two ends. The CDR3 is made up of 17 amino acids. As originally analysed: Reference gene primer amplification in the assay estimated nucleated cell counts. This table comes from immunoSEQ multiplex PCR, and its TCRdb copy is limited to in-frame clones, with some not included. V, J and clone size are taken as reported in that table, and D and trimming were inferred from the DNA itself. In the table there are roughly 200,000 clones, roughly three quarters of which are singletons.

Sequences were obtained from peripheral blood. The rearrangement uses TRBV3-1 (or the pseudogene TRBV3-2) and TRBJ2-7; D perhaps matches TRBD1 (7 bases). This TCR was sampled from a woman aged 40 to 55 with COVID-19, enrolled during active disease. Here the CDR3 reads CASSQDVARGEPGEQYF. The CDR3 DNA reads TGTGCCAGCAGCCAAGATGTGGCCAGGGGGGAGCCTGGCGAGCAGTACTTC.